This section outlines one TCR beta chain sequence together with its context. Its antigen is unknown. Treatment given: some 20 received Ad26.COV2.S at low or high dose, single or two shots; roughly 5 received placebo; per-sample allocation not given. Specimen acquisition occurred on day 63 following the initial vaccine or placebo injection. The data were obtained in a study of Ad26.COV2.S vaccination and SARS-CoV-2 variants. General observations from the study: Vaccine recipients and placebo recipients showed similar non-spike TCR breadth.

Germline CDR1 and CDR2: SGHRS and YFSETQ. The length of the CDR3 is 13 residues. V lost 6 bases and J 4 bases, leaving 10 bases between the germline ends. TCRdb keeps only in-frame clones here, not all; method: immunoSEQ multiplex PCR. The table includes roughly 500,000 clones, roughly 89% detected once. The sequence derives from a person between 18 and 60 years old who received the Ad26.COV2.S COVID-19 vaccine or a placebo. Sequenced here: peripheral blood, sampled in a trial of Ad26.COV2.S vaccine versus placebo. J is TRBJ2-2 and V is TRBV5-1; no clear D. As DNA, the CDR3 is TGCGCCAGCAACCATGGGGTCACCGGGGAGCTGTTTTTT. It specifies CASNHGVTGELFF.